This TCR beta chain was sequenced for a study of cytomegalovirus exposure and HLA in healthy donors. Germline lookup yields CDR1 MDHEN and CDR2 SYDVKM. Trimming stripped 4 bases from V and 2 bases from J, with 9 bases between. The CDR3 is 14 amino acids. General observations from the study: With later analysis, a missense DCLRE1C variant became linked to TCR beta V- and J-gene trimming. In an earlier analysis, most TCR beta V segments were productive about 87% or about 30% of the time. Presence/absence comparisons presumed near-even sequencing depth among donors.

To note about this clone: Its specificity is unknown.

Those who donated were healthy bone marrow donors. PCR used 60 Vbeta primers and 13 Jbeta primers. Sequencing used immunoSEQ multiplex PCR; TCRdb keeps in-frame clones, though not all of them. In total, the table holds 220,000 or so clones. What was sequenced was PBMCs. This receptor was identified in a girl under 10 years old in good health and CMV-seropositive. V gene TRBV28 combines with J gene TRBJ1-3; tentative D call: TRBD1 (5 bases). CDR3 coding DNA: TGTGCCAGCAGTTGGAGCAGGGCTGGAAACACCATATATTTT. Translated: CASSWSRAGNTIYF.